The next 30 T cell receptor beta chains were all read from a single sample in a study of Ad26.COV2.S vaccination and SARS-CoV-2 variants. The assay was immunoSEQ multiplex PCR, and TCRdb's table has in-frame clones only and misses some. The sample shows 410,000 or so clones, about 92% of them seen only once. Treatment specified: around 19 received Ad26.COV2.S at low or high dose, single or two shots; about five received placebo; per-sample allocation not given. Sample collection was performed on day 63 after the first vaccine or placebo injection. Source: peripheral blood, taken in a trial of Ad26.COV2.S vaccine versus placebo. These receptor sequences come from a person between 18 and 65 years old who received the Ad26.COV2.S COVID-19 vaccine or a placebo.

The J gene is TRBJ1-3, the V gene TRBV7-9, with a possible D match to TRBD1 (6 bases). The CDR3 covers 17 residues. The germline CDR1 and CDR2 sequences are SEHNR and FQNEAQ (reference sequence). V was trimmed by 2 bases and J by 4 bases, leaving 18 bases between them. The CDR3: CASSLRGGARPGNTIYF. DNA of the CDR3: TGTGCCAGCAGCTTAAGGGGGGGCGCGAGGCCCGGAAACACCATATATTTT.

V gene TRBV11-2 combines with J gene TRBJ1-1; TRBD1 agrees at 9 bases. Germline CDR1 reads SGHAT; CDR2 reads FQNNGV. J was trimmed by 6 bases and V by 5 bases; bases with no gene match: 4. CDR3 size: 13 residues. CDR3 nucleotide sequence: TGTGCCAGCAGCCCAAGGACAGGGGCTGAAGCTTTCTTT. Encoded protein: CASSPRTGAEAFF.

The CDR3 sequence: CASSLSGVNTEAFF. The DNA of the CDR3 is TGTGCCAGCAGCTTGAGCGGAGTGAACACTGAAGCTTTCTTT. This sequence joins TRBV7-8 and TRBJ1-1; D is undetermined. Germline CDR1 is SGHVS and CDR2 is FQNEAQ. The V end was cut by 3 bases, the J end by 0 bases, with 8 bases between. This CDR3 region has 14 residues.

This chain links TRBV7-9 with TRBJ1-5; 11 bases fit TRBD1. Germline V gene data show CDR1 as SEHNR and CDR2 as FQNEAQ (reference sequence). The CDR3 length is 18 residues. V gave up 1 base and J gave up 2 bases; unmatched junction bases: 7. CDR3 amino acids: CASSLVPRGQGGNQPQHF. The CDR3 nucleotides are TGTGCCAGCAGCTTAGTTCCGAGGGGACAGGGGGGCAATCAGCCCCAGCATTTT.

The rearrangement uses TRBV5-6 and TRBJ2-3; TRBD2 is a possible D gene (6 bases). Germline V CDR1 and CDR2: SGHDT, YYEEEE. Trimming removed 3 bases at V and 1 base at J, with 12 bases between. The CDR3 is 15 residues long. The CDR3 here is CASSYGLTRTDTQYF. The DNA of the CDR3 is TGTGCCAGCAGCTACGGACTAACCCGCACAGATACGCAGTATTTT. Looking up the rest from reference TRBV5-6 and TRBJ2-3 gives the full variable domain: DAGVTQSPTHLIKTRGQQVTLRCSPKSGHDTVSWYQQALGQGPQFIFQYYEEEERQRGNFPDRFSGHQFPNYSSELNVNALLLGDSALYLCASSYGLTRTDTQYFGPGTRLTVL.

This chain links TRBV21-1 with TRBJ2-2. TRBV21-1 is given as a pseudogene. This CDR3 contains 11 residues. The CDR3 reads CASSEIGELFF. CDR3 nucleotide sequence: TGTGCCAGCAGCGAAATAGGGGAGCTGTTTTTT.

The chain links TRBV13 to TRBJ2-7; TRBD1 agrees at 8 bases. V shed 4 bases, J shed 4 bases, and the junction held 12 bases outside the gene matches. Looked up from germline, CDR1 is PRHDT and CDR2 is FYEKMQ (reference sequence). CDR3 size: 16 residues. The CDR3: CASSSLRTGPGYEQYF. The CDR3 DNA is TGTGCCAGCAGCTCTCTAAGGACAGGGCCGGGGTACGAGCAGTACTTC.

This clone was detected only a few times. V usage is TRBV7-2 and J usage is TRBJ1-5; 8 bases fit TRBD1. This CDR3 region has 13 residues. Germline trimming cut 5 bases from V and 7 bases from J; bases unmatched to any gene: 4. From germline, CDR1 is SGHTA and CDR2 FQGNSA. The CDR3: CASSHGQGQPQHF. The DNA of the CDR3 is TGTGCCAGCAGCCACGGACAGGGCCAGCCCCAGCATTTT.

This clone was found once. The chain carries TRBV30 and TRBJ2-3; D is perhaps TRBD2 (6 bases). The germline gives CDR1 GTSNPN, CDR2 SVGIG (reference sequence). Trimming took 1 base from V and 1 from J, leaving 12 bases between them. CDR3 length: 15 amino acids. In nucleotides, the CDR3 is TGTGCCTGGAGTGCAGTAGTAGCGGGCACAGATACGCAGTATTTT. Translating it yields CAWSAVVAGTDTQYF.

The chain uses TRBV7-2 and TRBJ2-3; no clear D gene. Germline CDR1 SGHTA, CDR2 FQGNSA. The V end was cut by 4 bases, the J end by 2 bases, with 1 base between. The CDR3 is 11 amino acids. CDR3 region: CASSSTDTQYF. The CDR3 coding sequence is TGTGCCAGCAGCTCCACAGATACGCAGTATTTT.

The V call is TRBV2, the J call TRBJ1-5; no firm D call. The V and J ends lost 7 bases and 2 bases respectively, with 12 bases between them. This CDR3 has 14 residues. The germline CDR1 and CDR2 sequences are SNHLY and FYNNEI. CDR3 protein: CASTFTGGNQPQHF. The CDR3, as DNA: TGTGCCAGCACCTTTACCGGGGGCAATCAGCCCCAGCATTTT.

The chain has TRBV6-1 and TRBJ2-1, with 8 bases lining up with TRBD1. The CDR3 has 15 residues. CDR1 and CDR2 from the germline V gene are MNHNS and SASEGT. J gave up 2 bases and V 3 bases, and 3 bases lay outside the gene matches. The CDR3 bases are TGTGCCAGCAGTGACCGGGACAGGACCTACAATGAGCAGTTCTTC. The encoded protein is CASSDRDRTYNEQFF.

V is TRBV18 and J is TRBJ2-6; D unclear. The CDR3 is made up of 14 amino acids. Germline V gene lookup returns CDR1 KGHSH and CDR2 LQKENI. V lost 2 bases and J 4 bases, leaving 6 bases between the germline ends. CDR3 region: CASSPKEGANVLTF. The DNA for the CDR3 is TGTGCCAGCTCACCAAAAGAGGGGGCCAACGTCCTGACTTTC.

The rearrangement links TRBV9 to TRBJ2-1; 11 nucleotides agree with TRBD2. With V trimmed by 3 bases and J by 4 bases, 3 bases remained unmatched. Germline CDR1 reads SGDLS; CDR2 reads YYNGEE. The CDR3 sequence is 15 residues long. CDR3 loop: CASSGTSGGYNEQFF. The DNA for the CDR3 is TGTGCCAGCAGCGGTACTAGCGGGGGTTACAATGAGCAGTTCTTC.

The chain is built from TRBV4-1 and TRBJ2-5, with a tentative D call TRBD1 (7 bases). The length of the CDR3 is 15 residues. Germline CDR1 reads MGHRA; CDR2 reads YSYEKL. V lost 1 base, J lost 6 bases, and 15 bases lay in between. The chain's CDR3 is CASSQGAQGGKTQYF. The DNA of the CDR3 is TGCGCCAGCAGCCAAGGGGCTCAGGGGGGCAAGACCCAGTACTTC.

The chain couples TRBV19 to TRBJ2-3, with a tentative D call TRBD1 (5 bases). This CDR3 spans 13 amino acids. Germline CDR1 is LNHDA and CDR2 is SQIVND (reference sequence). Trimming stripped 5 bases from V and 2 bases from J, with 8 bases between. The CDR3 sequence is CASSHRPTDTQYF. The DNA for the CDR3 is TGTGCCAGTAGTCACAGGCCCACAGATACGCAGTATTTT. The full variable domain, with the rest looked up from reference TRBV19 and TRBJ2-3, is DGGITQSPKYLFRKEGQNVTLSCEQNLNHDAMYWYRQDPGQGLRLIYYSQIVNDFQKGDIAEGYSVSREKKESFPLTVTSAQKNPTAFYLCASSHRPTDTQYFGPGTRLTVL.

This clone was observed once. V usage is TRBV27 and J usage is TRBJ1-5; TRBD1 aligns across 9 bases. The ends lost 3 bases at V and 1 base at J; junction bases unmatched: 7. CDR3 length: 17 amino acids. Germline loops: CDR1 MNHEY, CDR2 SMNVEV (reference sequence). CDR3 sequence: CASSFSAGTGSNQPQHF. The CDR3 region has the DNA TGTGCCAGCAGTTTTTCCGCCGGGACAGGGAGCAATCAGCCCCAGCATTTT.

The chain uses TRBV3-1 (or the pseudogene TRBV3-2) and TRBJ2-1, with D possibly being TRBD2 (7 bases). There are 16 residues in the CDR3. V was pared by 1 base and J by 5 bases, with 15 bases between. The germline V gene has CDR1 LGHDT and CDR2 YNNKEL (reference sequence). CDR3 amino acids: CASSQGVGGGNNEQFF. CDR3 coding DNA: TGTGCCAGCAGCCAAGGGGTTGGCGGGGGCAACAATGAGCAGTTCTTC.

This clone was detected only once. CDR3 in DNA: TGTGCCAGCAGTTTTGGTTTACTAGCGGGGGGTGGAGAGACCCAGTACTTC. It specifies CASSFGLLAGGGETQYF. The J gene is TRBJ2-5, the V gene TRBV28; TRBD2 matches at 12 bases. The J segment lost 4 bases and the V segment lost 3 bases, leaving 9 bases of the junction unmatched. Germline assignment: CDR1 MDHEN and CDR2 SYDVKM. CDR3 length: 17 amino acids.

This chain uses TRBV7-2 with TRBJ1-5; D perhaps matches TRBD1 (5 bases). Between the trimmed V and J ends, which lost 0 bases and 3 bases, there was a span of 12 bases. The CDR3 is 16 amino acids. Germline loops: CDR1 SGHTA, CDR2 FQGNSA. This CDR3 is CASSLAGTGANQPQHF. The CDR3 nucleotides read TGTGCCAGCAGCTTAGCGGGCACAGGAGCCAATCAGCCCCAGCATTTT.

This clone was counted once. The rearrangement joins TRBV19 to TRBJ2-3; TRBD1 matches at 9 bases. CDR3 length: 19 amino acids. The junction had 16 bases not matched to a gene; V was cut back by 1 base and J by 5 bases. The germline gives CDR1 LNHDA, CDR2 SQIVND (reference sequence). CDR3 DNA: TGTGCCAGTAGTATAGTGAGGGCGGGCACAGGGGGCAGGGTAGATACGCAGTATTTT. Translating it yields CASSIVRAGTGGRVDTQYF.

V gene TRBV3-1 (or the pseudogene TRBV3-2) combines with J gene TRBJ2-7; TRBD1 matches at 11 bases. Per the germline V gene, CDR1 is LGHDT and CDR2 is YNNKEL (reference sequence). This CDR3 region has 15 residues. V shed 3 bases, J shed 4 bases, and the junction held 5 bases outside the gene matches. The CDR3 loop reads CASSHGQGAIYEQYF. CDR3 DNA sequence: TGTGCCAGCAGCCATGGACAGGGGGCGATATACGAGCAGTACTTC.

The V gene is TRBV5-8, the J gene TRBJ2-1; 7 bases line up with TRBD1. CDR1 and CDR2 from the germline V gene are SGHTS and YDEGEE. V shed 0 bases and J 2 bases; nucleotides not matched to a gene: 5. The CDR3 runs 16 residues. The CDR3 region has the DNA TGTGCCAGCAGCTTGGGACAGGGTATTCCCTACAATGAGCAGTTCTTC. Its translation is CASSLGQGIPYNEQFF.

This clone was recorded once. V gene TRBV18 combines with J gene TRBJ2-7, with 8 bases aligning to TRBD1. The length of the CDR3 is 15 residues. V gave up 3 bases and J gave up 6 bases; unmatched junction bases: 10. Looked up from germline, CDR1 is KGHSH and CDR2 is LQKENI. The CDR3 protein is CASSPGQGSLGEQYF. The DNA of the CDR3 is TGTGCCAGCTCACCCGGACAGGGTAGCCTCGGCGAGCAGTACTTC.

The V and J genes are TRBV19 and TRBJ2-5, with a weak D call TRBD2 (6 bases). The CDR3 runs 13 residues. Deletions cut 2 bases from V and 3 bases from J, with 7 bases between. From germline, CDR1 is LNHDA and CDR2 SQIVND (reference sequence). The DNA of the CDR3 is TGTGCCAGTAGTATACCGGGGGAAGAGACCCAGTACTTC. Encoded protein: CASSIPGEETQYF.

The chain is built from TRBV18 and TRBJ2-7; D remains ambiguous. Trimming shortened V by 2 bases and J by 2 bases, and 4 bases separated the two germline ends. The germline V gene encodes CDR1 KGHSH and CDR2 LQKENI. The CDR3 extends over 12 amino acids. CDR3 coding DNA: TGTGCCAGCTCACCAGCGACCTACGAGCAGTACTTC. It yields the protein CASSPATYEQYF. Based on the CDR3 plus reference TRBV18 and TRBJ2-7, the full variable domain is NAGVMQNPRHLVRRRGQEARLRCSPMKGHSHVYWYRQLPEEGLKFMVYLQKENIIDESGMPKERFSAEFPKEGPSILRIQQVVRGDSAAYFCASSPATYEQYFGPGTRLTVT.

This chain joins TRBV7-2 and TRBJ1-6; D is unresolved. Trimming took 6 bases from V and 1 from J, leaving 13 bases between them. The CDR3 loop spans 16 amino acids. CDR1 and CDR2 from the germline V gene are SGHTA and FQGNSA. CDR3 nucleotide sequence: TGTGCCAGCAGTTCGAAGAGGGTTTCCTATAATTCACCCCTCCACTTT. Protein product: CASSSKRVSYNSPLHF.

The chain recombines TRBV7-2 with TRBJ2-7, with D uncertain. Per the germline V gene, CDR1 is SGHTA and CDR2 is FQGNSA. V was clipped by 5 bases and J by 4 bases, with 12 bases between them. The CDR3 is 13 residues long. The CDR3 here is CASSKNTGYEQYF. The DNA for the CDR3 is TGTGCCAGCAGCAAGAATACCGGTTACGAGCAGTACTTC. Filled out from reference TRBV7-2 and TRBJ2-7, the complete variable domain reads GAGVSQSPSNKVTEKGKDVELRCDPISGHTALYWYRQSLGQGLEFLIYFQGNSAPDKSGLPSDRFSAERTGGSVSTLTIQRTQQEDSAVYLCASSKNTGYEQYFGPGTRLTVT.

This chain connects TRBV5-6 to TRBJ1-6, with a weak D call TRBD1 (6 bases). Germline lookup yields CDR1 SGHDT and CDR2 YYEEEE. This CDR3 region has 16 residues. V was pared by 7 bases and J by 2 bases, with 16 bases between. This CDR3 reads CASPPGEIAYNSPLHF. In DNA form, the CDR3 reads TGTGCCAGCCCTCCAGGGGAAATAGCCTATAATTCACCCCTCCACTTT.

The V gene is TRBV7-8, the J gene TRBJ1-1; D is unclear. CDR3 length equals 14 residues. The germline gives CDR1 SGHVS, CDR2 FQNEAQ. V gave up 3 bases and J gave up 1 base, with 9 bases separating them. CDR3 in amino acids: CASSFRSANTEAFF. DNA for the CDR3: TGTGCCAGCAGCTTCCGGTCCGCGAACACTGAAGCTTTCTTT.